A single sample is the source of the 15 T cell receptor beta chains below, sequenced in a study of blood T cell repertoires in COVID-19. Libraries were prepared by immunoSEQ multiplex PCR; TCRdb keeps only in-frame clonotypes and omits some of them. The sample includes 150,000 to 200,000 clones, roughly 80% seen only once; the top ten take roughly 3%. Sequenced sample: peripheral blood. All receptors come from a human donor with acute or convalescent COVID-19. The donor label of this sample is uncertain.

The chain is built from TRBV6-1 and TRBJ1-1, with D hard to call. The germline CDR1 and CDR2 sequences are MNHNS and SASEGT. The CDR3 sequence is 11 residues long. Trimming removed 1 base from V and 6 bases from J, with 3 bases in between. The DNA for the CDR3 is TGTGCCAGCAGTGAAGGGCCTGAAGCTTTCTTT. This encodes CASSEGPEAFF.

The V call is TRBV5-1, the J call TRBJ2-1; 8 bases are shared with TRBD2. The ends lost 6 bases at V and 8 bases at J; junction bases unmatched: 10. This CDR3 is built from 14 residues. The germline V gene encodes CDR1 SGHRS and CDR2 YFSETQ. The CDR3 sequence is CASIDTSGSDEQFF. The CDR3 bases are TGCGCCAGCATTGATACAAGCGGGAGCGATGAGCAGTTCTTC.

This clone was counted between two and nine times. V is TRBV3-1 (or the pseudogene TRBV3-2) and J is TRBJ1-2; TRBD1 matches 8 bases. In germline, CDR1 is LGHDT, CDR2 YNNKEL (reference sequence). J gave up 4 bases and V 0 bases, and 10 bases lay outside the gene matches. CDR3 length: 17 residues. The CDR3 loop reads CASSQDLSRGQGYGYTF. CDR3 in DNA: TGTGCCAGCAGCCAAGATCTCAGCAGGGGGCAAGGCTATGGCTACACCTTC.

This clone appeared once. This rearrangement joins TRBV7-3 to TRBJ2-1; 15 nucleotides match TRBD2. V trimming: 0 bases; J trimming: 5 bases; junction bases outside the gene matches: 5. The CDR3 is made up of 18 amino acids. Per the germline V gene, CDR1 is SGHTA and CDR2 is FQGTGA. This CDR3 is CASSLTGTSGRNNNEQFF. CDR3 coding DNA: TGTGCCAGCAGCTTAACCGGGACTAGCGGGAGGAACAACAATGAGCAGTTCTTC.

This chain links TRBV7-3 with TRBJ2-2; TRBD2 matches 9 bases. Germline V CDR1 and CDR2: SGHTA, FQGTGA. Trimming cost V 4 bases and J 2 bases; bases outside gene matches: 5. CDR3 length equals 16 residues. CDR3 protein: CASSSQAGGNTGELFF. Here the CDR3 DNA reads TGTGCCAGCAGCTCACAAGCGGGAGGAAACACCGGGGAGCTGTTTTTT.

The V call is TRBV5-1, the J call TRBJ2-7, with 9 bases fitting TRBD1. V lost 4 bases, J lost 2 bases, and 10 bases stayed unmatched. CDR3 length equals 16 residues. CDR1 and CDR2 from the germline V gene are SGHRS and YFSETQ. In nucleotides, the CDR3 is TGCGCCAGCAGCGTTTCCGGGACAGGGATGGCCTACGAGCAGTACTTC. Translating gives CASSVSGTGMAYEQYF.

This sequence joins TRBV7-2 and TRBJ1-1; D is perhaps TRBD1 (5 bases). The germline gives CDR1 SGHTA, CDR2 FQGNSA. V lost 5 bases and J 1 base, leaving 8 bases between the germline ends. This CDR3 comprises 13 residues. The CDR3 here is CASSNQGNTEAFF. The CDR3, as DNA: TGTGCCAGCAGCAATCAGGGGAACACTGAAGCTTTCTTT.

This clone appeared once. V usage is TRBV6-6 and J usage is TRBJ2-1, with TRBD1 as a possible D gene (5 bases). CDR3 length: 16 residues. The germline V and J ends were trimmed by 0 bases and 4 bases, with 13 bases remaining between them. From germline, CDR1 is MNHNY and CDR2 SVGAGI (reference sequence). CDR3 nucleotide sequence: TGTGCCAGCAGTTACTCGTCACGTAGGGGTTACAATGAGCAGTTCTTC. Its translation is CASSYSSRRGYNEQFF.

This clone was detected a few times. The CDR3 sequence: CSVAGRNTEAFF. The DNA for the CDR3 is TGCAGCGTTGCGGGGAGGAACACTGAAGCTTTCTTT. The chain is built from TRBV29-1 and TRBJ1-1; D call uncertain. The CDR3 runs 12 residues. Germline CDR1 reads SQVTM; CDR2 reads ANQGSEA. The V gene lost 4 bases and the J gene lost 1 base, with 7 bases spanning the gap.

This chain uses TRBV10-2 with TRBJ2-5; TRBD2 agrees at 9 bases. The J segment lost 11 bases and the V segment lost 5 bases, leaving 3 bases of the junction unmatched. The CDR3 sequence is 11 residues long. Germline CDR1 and CDR2: WSHSY and SAAADI. The CDR3 DNA reads TGCGCCAGCAGTCCTAGCGGGGCTCAGTACTTC. Protein product: CASSPSGAQYF.

This clone occurred a few times. The gene calls are TRBV19 and TRBJ1-1; no firm D call. The germline V gene encodes CDR1 LNHDA and CDR2 SQIVND (reference sequence). V lost 4 bases and J lost 0, with 12 bases in between. This CDR3 has 15 amino acids. The CDR3 DNA reads TGTGCCAGTAGTACGGCGAGAGGAATGAACACTGAAGCTTTCTTT. Translating gives CASSTARGMNTEAFF.

The chain carries TRBV19 and TRBJ1-2; TRBD1 aligns across 8 bases. V was clipped by 5 bases and J by 7 bases; unmatched bases: 21. Germline V gene data show CDR1 as LNHDA and CDR2 as SQIVND (reference sequence). The CDR3 is 18 residues long. The CDR3 here is CASSFPRDRPLERVGYTF. As DNA, the CDR3 is TGTGCCAGTAGTTTCCCCAGGGACAGGCCGTTGGAAAGGGTTGGCTACACCTTC.

The chain employs TRBV2 and TRBJ2-3; a possible D gene is TRBD1 (6 bases). Germline V CDR1 and CDR2: SNHLY, FYNNEI. This CDR3 contains 14 residues. With 6 bases removed from V and 2 bases from J, the gap between germline ends came to 12 bases. Here the CDR3 DNA reads TGTGCCAGCAGGCCGGACAGATCCACAGATACGCAGTATTTT. It specifies CASRPDRSTDTQYF.

The CDR3 sequence: CAWSVGSGSRTDTQYF. In DNA, the CDR3 is TGTGCCTGGAGTGTGGGTAGCGGGAGTCGGACAGATACGCAGTATTTT. The chain employs TRBV30 and TRBJ2-3; TRBD2 matches at 9 bases. Germline V CDR1 and CDR2: GTSNPN, SVGIG (reference sequence). CDR3 length: 16 amino acids. V shed 0 bases and J 3 bases; nucleotides not matched to a gene: 7.

V gene TRBV19 combines with J gene TRBJ1-3; 7 nucleotides line up with TRBD1. J was trimmed by 3 bases and V by 5 bases; bases with no gene match: 4. Germline V gives CDR1 LNHDA, CDR2 SQIVND (reference sequence). This CDR3 is 14 amino acids long. CDR3 protein: CASSFRDSGNTIYF. The CDR3 nucleotides read TGTGCCAGTAGTTTCCGGGACAGTGGAAACACCATATATTTT. Looking up the rest from reference TRBV19 and TRBJ1-3 gives the full variable domain: DGGITQSPKYLFRKEGQNVTLSCEQNLNHDAMYWYRQDPGQGLRLIYYSQIVNDFQKGDIAEGYSVSREKKESFPLTVTSAQKNPTAFYLCASSFRDSGNTIYFGEGSWLTVV.